Sequencing of this T cell receptor beta chain was carried out in a study of T cells after posttransplantation cyclophosphamide. In this sample, this clone turned up a few times. No antigen is known for it. On the day of bone marrow donation, the related graft donor provided peripheral blood. The repertoire was sequenced with immunoSEQ multiplex PCR; TCRdb's copy has only in-frame clones and lacks some. The repertoire shows tens of thousands of clones, none seen only once; the top ten take about 7%. Study-wide results and caveats: Donor CD8+ memory clones often dominated recipient blood repertoires at later times. Recipient CMV seropositivity and CMV reactivation strongly tracked TRB clonality. Skin or GI-infiltrating T cells shared few TRB sequences with blood.

V lost 4 bases and J lost 0, with 13 bases in between. The CDR3 sequence is 16 residues long. Germline V gene lookup returns CDR1 SGDLS and CDR2 YYNGEE. The receptor was derived from a woman between 45 and 60 years old in good health and a related stem cell transplant donor. The V call is TRBV9, the J call TRBJ2-2, with D maybe TRBD2 (6 bases). The sample was PBMCs. For the CDR3, the DNA is TGTGCCAGCAGCTTCTCCCGGGACTCGAACACCGGGGAGCTGTTTTTT. As protein: CASSFSRDSNTGELFF.